Listed here are 12 T cell receptor beta chains from one sample, sequenced in a study of response to subunit inactivated influenza vaccine. TCRdb fed the RT-PCR reads into MiXCR, producing one record per CDR3 protein. The repertoire consists of about 540,000 distinct CDR3 sequences, with approximately 20% occurring once and the leading ten covering 2.8%. These same records also appear under a second study, on T cells expressing NK-cell markers. That source notes: TCR beta cDNA was made by 5'RACE template switching with UMIs.

The sequences come from CD4+ T cells sorted from PBMCs, collected approximately 12 days after vaccination. These receptors all stem from a man aged 45 to 65 who received an inactivated influenza vaccine.

The sample holds a few counts of this clonotype. The chain employs TRBV12-3 or TRBV12-4 and TRBJ2-5; 7 nucleotides line up with TRBD1. This CDR3 is 14 amino acids long. J lost 5 bases, V lost 4 bases, and 7 bases had no gene match. The CDR3 DNA follows: TGTGCCAGCAGTTCACGGACAGGATTCGAGACCCAGTACTTC. It codes for CASSSRTGFETQYF.

In its sample, this clonotype was seen many times. The V call is TRBV12-3 or TRBV12-4, the J call TRBJ1-1; D perhaps matches TRBD1 (5 bases). The CDR3 spans 14 residues. V was pared by 4 bases and J by 1 base, with 10 bases between. This CDR3 is CASSSGPGNTEAFF. The DNA of the CDR3 is TGTGCCAGCAGTTCGGGACCGGGGAACACTGAAGCTTTCTTT.

The chain uses TRBV29-1 and TRBJ2-5; possibly TRBD1 for D (6 bases). The CDR3 totals 12 residues. Germline CDR1 SQVTM, CDR2 ANQGSEA. Trimming took 8 bases from V and 5 from J, leaving 15 bases between them. The CDR3 nucleotides are TGCAGCTCGACAGGCCCGCAGGAGACCCAGTACTTC. Translated: CSSTGPQETQYF.

This chain links TRBV24-1 with TRBJ2-1; 11 nucleotides line up with TRBD2. Germline-derived CDR1 and CDR2 are KGHDR and SFDVKD. V gave up 4 bases and J gave up 12 bases; unmatched junction bases: 4. The CDR3 spans 13 residues. The CDR3 is CATSELLAGGQFF. CDR3 DNA: TGTGCCACCAGTGAACTGCTAGCGGGGGGGCAGTTCTTC.

This rearrangement joins TRBV7-2 to TRBJ2-3; a possible D gene is TRBD1 (5 bases). Germline V gives CDR1 SGHTA, CDR2 FQGNSA. This CDR3 has 16 amino acids. V dropped 1 base and J dropped 0 bases, with 11 bases sitting between them. The CDR3 bases are TGTGCCAGCAGCTTAGTGGCAGGGATGAGCACAGATACGCAGTATTTT. Its translation: CASSLVAGMSTDTQYF.

This clonotype appeared a few times. The chain combines TRBV20-1 with TRBJ2-7; weak D call: TRBD1 (5 bases). The CDR3 is 12 amino acids. Germline V lookup: CDR1 DFQATT, CDR2 SNEGSKA (reference sequence). Trimming pared 4 bases from V and 4 bases from J, leaving 11 bases between. CDR3 region: CSATGKNYEQYF. The DNA for the CDR3 is TGCAGTGCTACAGGGAAAAATTACGAGCAGTACTTC.

This clonotype was seen many times. The rearrangement uses TRBV7-2 and TRBJ2-3; D not certain. V shed 0 bases and J shed 5 bases, with 6 bases lying between them. The CDR3 has 13 residues. Germline V CDR1 and CDR2: SGHTA, FQGNSA. The CDR3 loop reads CASSLAGQDTQYF. The CDR3 DNA is TGTGCCAGCAGCTTAGCTGGCCAAGATACGCAGTATTTT.

In this sample, this clonotype turned up a few times. The CDR3 nucleotides are TGTGCCAGCAGGGGAGGACTAGCGGGCACAGATACGCAGTATTTT. It translates to CASRGGLAGTDTQYF. The rearrangement joins TRBV28 to TRBJ2-3, with 10 bases lining up with TRBD2. V gave up 6 bases and J gave up 1 base; unmatched junction bases: 4. The CDR3 covers 15 residues. Germline values: CDR1 MDHEN, CDR2 SYDVKM.

The chain combines TRBV5-1 with TRBJ2-1; D may be TRBD1 or TRBD2 (5 bases each). Germline values: CDR1 SGHRS, CDR2 YFSETQ. V lost 4 bases and J 2 bases, leaving 13 bases between the germline ends. The length of the CDR3 is 15 residues. Written as DNA, the CDR3 is TGCGCCAGCAGCCCCGAGGGGACCCCCTACAATGAGCAGTTCTTC. The encoded protein is CASSPEGTPYNEQFF.

The chain couples TRBV7-2 to TRBJ2-6; D remains unclear. The germline gives CDR1 SGHTA, CDR2 FQGNSA. The CDR3 has 15 amino acids. V was cut by 1 base and J by 4 bases, with 8 bases left in between. The CDR3 here is CASSLGVTGANVLTF. The CDR3 DNA reads as TGTGCCAGCAGCTTAGGGGTTACAGGGGCCAACGTCCTGACTTTC.

V usage is TRBV15 and J usage is TRBJ2-3, with D unclear. V was shortened by 0 bases and J by 2 bases, with 12 bases between the two germline ends. Germline V CDR1 and CDR2: LNHNV, YYDKDF (reference sequence). The CDR3 has 16 residues. As DNA, the CDR3 is TGTGCCACCAGCAGAGATCCGGGTCTTTTCACAGATACGCAGTATTTT. Translation gives CATSRDPGLFTDTQYF.

CDR3 sequence: CASSPRGTTGPNEQYF. The CDR3 coding sequence is TGTGCCAGCAGTCCACGGGGGACAACCGGTCCCAACGAGCAGTACTTC. The V and J genes are TRBV27 and TRBJ2-7, with D perhaps being TRBD1 or TRBD2 (6 bases each). Germline values: CDR1 MNHEY, CDR2 SMNVEV (reference sequence). The CDR3 runs to 16 residues. The V end lost 5 bases, the J end lost 5 bases, and 22 bases lay between the germline ends.